This paragraph reports one TCR beta chain. Germline V CDR1 and CDR2: MNHNY, SVGAGI (reference sequence). The trim removed 6 bases at V and 5 bases at J, leaving 7 bases unmatched. The CDR3 totals 14 residues. Profiling relied on immunoSEQ multiplex PCR, and the TCRdb table lists in-frame clones only, not all of them. The sample shows tens of thousands of clones, around 86% of them seen only once. The data belong to a study of blood T cell repertoires in COVID-19. This sequence was found in a woman older than 75 with acute or convalescent COVID-19. The sequenced material came from peripheral blood. This chain connects TRBV6-6 to TRBJ1-2; 9 nucleotides match TRBD1. The CDR3 coding sequence is TGTGCCAGCAGATCTGGACAGGGGAATTATGGCTACACCTTC. Protein product: CASRSGQGNYGYTF.